This T cell receptor (beta chain) emerged from a study of blood T cell repertoires in COVID-19. The table came from immunoSEQ multiplex PCR; TCRdb's copy has only in-frame clones and leaves some out. The sample holds roughly 170,000 clones, 65% to 85% seen once. Participant-reported clinical history was the basis for cohort assignment. Germline trimming cut 3 bases from V and 5 bases from J; bases unmatched to any gene: 17. From germline, CDR1 is LNHDA and CDR2 SQIVND (reference sequence). This CDR3 has 18 amino acids. The sequenced sample consisted of PBMCs or T cells enriched from blood (not recorded which). The source of this sequence is a woman in her 50s in a cohort exposed to, infected with or recovered from COVID-19 (not recorded which). The chain uses TRBV19 and TRBJ2-5; 8 nucleotides match TRBD1. The CDR3 is CASSMSLAGGRSGETQYF. The DNA of the CDR3 is TGTGCCAGTAGTATGTCGCTGGCAGGGGGCAGATCTGGGGAGACCCAGTACTTC.